Here is one T cell receptor beta chain with its context. This sample was taken from a study of identical twins. TCRdb ran MiXCR on the 5' RACE reads and lists one entry per CDR3 protein. The sample lists approximately 700,000 distinct CDR3 sequences; roughly 6% were seen once. This CDR3 spans 14 amino acids. Germline CDR1 reads SGHAT; CDR2 reads FQNNGV. J lost 5 bases, V lost 2 bases, and 5 bases had no gene match. Sequencing was done on a sample of naive T cells sorted from blood. The V call is TRBV11-2, the J call TRBJ2-5, with TRBD1 identical over 7 bases. The receptor's source is a man aged 18 to 30 in good health. This chain's CDR3 is CASSLRGLEETQYF. The CDR3 region has the DNA TGTGCCAGCAGCTTAAGGGGGCTGGAGGAGACCCAGTACTTC.